The 27 T cell receptor beta chains in this list originate from one sample, sequenced in a study of memory CD4+ T cells and cytomegalovirus serostatus. The sort gate was single viable CD3+CD4+CD8-CD45RO+ cells for memory CD4+ T cells. This table comes from immunoSEQ multiplex PCR, and its TCRdb copy is limited to in-frame clones, with some not included. The table includes 35,000 to 50,000 clones, approximately 84% detected once. The sample was memory CD4+ T cells from blood. Receptors originate from an adult in good health and CMV-seronegative.

The chain's CDR3 is CSGVGGGTEAFF. The CDR3 region has the DNA TGCAGCGGCGTGGGTGGCGGCACTGAAGCTTTCTTT. The rearrangement joins TRBV29-1 to TRBJ1-1; no clear D. Germline V gene sequence: CDR1 SQVTM, CDR2 ANQGSEA. This CDR3 has 12 residues. Trimming pared 7 bases from V and 4 bases from J, leaving 13 bases between.

This clone was found once. This sequence joins TRBV5-4 and TRBJ1-2; D may be TRBD1 (6 bases). Germline loops: CDR1 SGHNT, CDR2 YYREEE (reference sequence). The CDR3 contains 14 residues. Between the trimmed V and J ends, which lost 5 bases and 4 bases, there was a span of 15 bases. For the CDR3, the DNA is TGTGCCAGCAGTAGCGGGGACAATGCCTATGGCTACACCTTC. Protein sequence: CASSSGDNAYGYTF.

The V gene is TRBV30, the J gene TRBJ2-5; D gene uncertain. There are 11 residues in the CDR3. In germline, CDR1 is GTSNPN, CDR2 SVGIG (reference sequence). V gave up 0 bases and J gave up 4 bases, with 3 bases separating them. Here the CDR3 reads CAWSVLETQYF. DNA for the CDR3: TGTGCCTGGAGTGTACTAGAGACCCAGTACTTC.

DNA for the CDR3: TGTGCCAGCAGTGAAAACCCTAGCGGCAGATCCACCGGGGAGCTGTTTTTT. It codes for CASSENPSGRSTGELFF. The rearrangement links TRBV6-1 to TRBJ2-2; the match to TRBD2 covers 7 bases. The CDR3 has 17 amino acids. CDR1 and CDR2 (germline): MNHNS, SASEGT. V shed 2 bases and J 4 bases; nucleotides not matched to a gene: 10.

The V gene is TRBV19, the J gene TRBJ1-1; 8 bases line up with TRBD1. This CDR3 contains 15 residues. V was clipped by 5 bases and J by 6 bases; unmatched bases: 11. The germline gives CDR1 LNHDA, CDR2 SQIVND (reference sequence). In DNA form, the CDR3 reads TGTGCCAGTAGTGCTGAGAGACAGGGGTTCCCTGAAGCTTTCTTT. Translated, it gives CASSAERQGFPEAFF.

This clone was detected once. This chain connects TRBV6-6 to TRBJ2-5; 10 nucleotides align to TRBD2. From germline, CDR1 is MNHNY and CDR2 SVGAGI (reference sequence). CDR3 length equals 15 residues. J lost 1 base, V lost 6 bases, and 5 bases had no gene match. CDR3: CASSRTSGRQETQYF. CDR3 in DNA: TGTGCCAGCAGCCGGACTAGCGGACGCCAAGAGACCCAGTACTTC.

This clone occurred a few times. The chain has TRBV28 and TRBJ2-7; D gene unclear. V was cut by 6 bases and J by 3 bases, with 12 bases left in between. The CDR3 is made up of 13 amino acids. Germline CDR1 reads MDHEN; CDR2 reads SYDVKM. This CDR3 reads CASSQAPLYEQYF. The CDR3 DNA reads as TGTGCCAGCAGCCAGGCCCCACTCTACGAGCAGTACTTC.

The chain couples TRBV7-9 to TRBJ2-7; D is unclear. There are 14 residues in the CDR3. Trimming took 1 base from V and 1 from J, leaving 8 bases between them. From germline, CDR1 is SEHNR and CDR2 FQNEAQ (reference sequence). CDR3 region: CASSLGHRSYEQYF. CDR3 nucleotides: TGTGCCAGCAGCTTAGGACACCGATCCTACGAGCAGTACTTC.

The CDR3 is CASSLWVRQGPAPYEQYF. CDR3 coding DNA: TGTGCCAGCAGTTTATGGGTACGGCAGGGGCCAGCCCCCTACGAGCAGTACTTC. The chain links TRBV27 to TRBJ2-7; possible D gene TRBD1, 6 bases. This CDR3 is built from 18 residues. V shed 1 base and J shed 2 bases, with 21 bases lying between them. Looked up from germline, CDR1 is MNHEY and CDR2 is SMNVEV (reference sequence).

The chain has TRBV28 and TRBJ1-5, with D maybe TRBD1 (6 bases). The CDR3 loop spans 12 amino acids. From germline, CDR1 is MDHEN and CDR2 SYDVKM. Trimming stripped 6 bases from V and 9 bases from J, with 12 bases between. CDR3 loop: CASSYRVSPQHF. The DNA of the CDR3 is TGTGCCAGCAGCTACAGGGTATCGCCCCAGCATTTT.

The V and J genes are TRBV6-1 and TRBJ2-3; 7 nucleotides match TRBD1. The CDR3 length is 15 residues. CDR1 MNHNS and CDR2 SASEGT come from the germline V gene. J gave up 0 bases and V 6 bases, and 6 bases lay outside the gene matches. The CDR3 coding sequence is TGTGCCAGCAGCCCCACGGGACAGAGCACAGATACGCAGTATTTT. Protein sequence: CASSPTGQSTDTQYF.

The chain uses TRBV4-1 and TRBJ2-1; D unclear. Germline lookup yields CDR1 MGHRA and CDR2 YSYEKL. The CDR3 extends over 15 amino acids. Deletions cut 3 bases from V and 5 bases from J, with 14 bases between. The CDR3 DNA sequence: TGCGCCAGCAGCCACCCTGGACGGCGTAACAATGAGCAGTTCTTC. Encoded protein: CASSHPGRRNNEQFF.

This clone was detected a few times. The chain is built from TRBV9 and TRBJ1-3; TRBD1 agrees at 7 bases. The CDR3 sequence is 16 residues long. Trimming at V came to 8 bases and at J to 0 bases, leaving 11 bases not matched to a gene. The germline V gene encodes CDR1 SGDLS and CDR2 YYNGEE. In DNA, the CDR3 is TGTGCCAGTACTCCGGGAGACAGGGACTCTGGAAACACCATATATTTT. It specifies CASTPGDRDSGNTIYF.

The chain joins TRBV5-1 to TRBJ2-5; 7 positions match TRBD2. Germline V gene sequence: CDR1 SGHRS, CDR2 YFSETQ. The CDR3 covers 13 residues. V lost 5 bases to trimming and J lost 4 bases; unmatched junction nucleotides: 5. The CDR3 DNA reads as TGCGCCAGCAGGGACGCGGGGGTAGAGACCCAGTACTTC. Translated: CASRDAGVETQYF.

This clone was seen only a few times. The chain joins TRBV6-1 to TRBJ2-7, with 9 bases lining up with TRBD1. The CDR3 extends over 14 amino acids. With 7 bases clipped from V and 2 bases from J, the junction kept 6 bases outside the gene matches. CDR1 and CDR2 (germline): MNHNS, SASEGT. This CDR3 reads CASNTRTGAYEQYF. CDR3 nucleotide sequence: TGTGCCAGCAATACCCGGACAGGGGCCTACGAGCAGTACTTC.

This chain joins TRBV6-5 and TRBJ2-5, with 7 bases aligning to TRBD2. Unmatched junction bases numbered 9, after V lost 6 bases and J lost 5 bases. Germline values: CDR1 MNHEY, CDR2 SVGAGI. The CDR3 is made up of 14 amino acids. CDR3: CASSAGVRSETQYF. CDR3 in DNA: TGTGCCAGCAGCGCGGGGGTTCGGTCGGAGACCCAGTACTTC.

The chain links TRBV27 to TRBJ1-5; D not resolved. Trimming took off 5 bases at V and 12 bases at J, with 23 bases between the two ends. This CDR3 spans 15 amino acids. In germline, CDR1 is MNHEY, CDR2 SMNVEV (reference sequence). The CDR3 loop reads CASSLDPRGVRGQHF. As DNA, the CDR3 is TGTGCCAGCAGTCTGGACCCCCGTGGGGTCCGGGGCCAGCATTTT.

The chain recombines TRBV18 with TRBJ2-7; possibly TRBD1 for D (6 bases). V was cut by 4 bases and J by 2 bases, with 9 bases left in between. This CDR3 region has 13 residues. Germline V gene sequence: CDR1 KGHSH, CDR2 LQKENI. The CDR3 DNA reads TGTGCCAGCTCACAAGGGACACCCTACGAGCAGTACTTC. This codes for CASSQGTPYEQYF.

This sequence joins TRBV29-1 and TRBJ2-1; 9 bases map to TRBD2. The CDR3 length is 17 residues. Germline V CDR1 and CDR2: SQVTM, ANQGSEA. V lost 1 base, J lost 4 bases, and 11 bases stayed unmatched. The CDR3 DNA reads TGCAGCGTTGAAGGGATACGGCTAGCGGGGCAGTACAATGAGCAGTTCTTC. Amino acid sequence: CSVEGIRLAGQYNEQFF.

For this clone: Within the sample, other DNA sequences also encode this same CDR3. The V gene is TRBV7-6, the J gene TRBJ1-1; possible D gene TRBD1, 5 bases. V lost 1 base, J lost 4 bases, and 7 bases lay in between. Germline V lookup: CDR1 SGHVS, CDR2 FNYEAQ. The CDR3 spans 13 residues. The CDR3 nucleotides read TGTGCCAGCAGCTTAGGGGGCGGCACTGAAGCTTTCTTT. Protein: CASSLGGGTEAFF.

This clone was counted a single time. The chain has TRBV28 and TRBJ1-1; D not resolved. The germline gives CDR1 MDHEN, CDR2 SYDVKM. This CDR3 has 13 residues. V was cut by 8 bases and J by 7 bases, with 17 bases left in between. The CDR3 loop reads CASAGANWDEAFF. In nucleotides, the CDR3 is TGTGCCAGCGCCGGCGCAAACTGGGATGAAGCTTTCTTT. Variable domain in full (rest from reference TRBV28 and TRBJ1-1): DVKVTQSSRYLVKRTGEKVFLECVQDMDHENMFWYRQDPGLGLRLIYFSYDVKMKEKGDIPEGYSVSREKKERFSLILESASTNQTSMYLCASAGANWDEAFFGQGTRLTVV.

The V call is TRBV29-1, the J call TRBJ1-1; D is unclear. Trimming took off 5 bases at V and 8 bases at J, with 9 bases between the two ends. The CDR3 has 10 amino acids. Germline V gene data show CDR1 as SQVTM and CDR2 as ANQGSEA. CDR3 residues: CSVTGSEAFF. For the CDR3, the DNA is TGCAGCGTTACGGGTTCCGAAGCTTTCTTT. Combining the CDR3 with reference TRBV29-1 and TRBJ1-1 gives the whole variable domain SAVISQKPSRDICQRGTSLTIQCQVDSQVTMMFWYRQQPGQSLTLIATANQGSEATYESGFVIDKFPISRPNLTFSTLTVSNMSPEDSSIYLCSVTGSEAFFGQGTRLTVV.

This clone was recorded once. J is TRBJ1-5 and V is TRBV6-6, with 9 bases matching TRBD1. The germline V gene has CDR1 MNHNY and CDR2 SVGAGI (reference sequence). This CDR3 spans 15 amino acids. V dropped 6 bases and J dropped 5; count of bases not matched to a gene: 8. The CDR3 DNA is TGTGCCAGCAGGGGTACAGGGGGCAGGTATCAGCCCCAGCATTTT. Protein: CASRGTGGRYQPQHF.

About this clone: One end of the junction is discordant with germline, which a read error may explain. The J gene is TRBJ2-2, the V gene TRBV5-1; TRBD1 might be the D (6 bases). Germline V gene sequence: CDR1 SGHRS, CDR2 YFSETQ. The CDR3 contains 16 residues. The CDR3 sequence: CASSDTRGMNAGELFF. CDR3 coding DNA: TGCGCCAGCAGCGACACTAGGGGGATGAACGCCGGGGAGCTGTTTTTT.

The chain couples TRBV11-1 to TRBJ2-5; D not certain. From germline, CDR1 is SGHAT and CDR2 FQDESV (reference sequence). This CDR3 has 13 amino acids. With 3 bases removed from V and 3 bases from J, the gap between germline ends came to 8 bases. The CDR3 sequence: CASSFPGEETQYF. CDR3 sequence (DNA): TGTGCCAGCAGCTTCCCCGGCGAAGAGACCCAGTACTTC.

This rearrangement joins TRBV5-4 to TRBJ2-5; 7 nucleotides align to TRBD1. This CDR3 contains 15 residues. CDR1 and CDR2 (germline): SGHNT, YYREEE (reference sequence). V dropped 0 bases and J dropped 1; count of bases not matched to a gene: 3. CDR3 in DNA: TGTGCCAGCAGCTTGGGGGGACAGTTCCAAGAGACCCAGTACTTC. This gives the protein CASSLGGQFQETQYF.

This clone occurred once. The J gene is TRBJ2-5, the V gene TRBV7-2; a weak D match, TRBD2 (7 bases). The V end was cut by 6 bases, the J end by 11 bases, with 22 bases between. This CDR3 has 14 residues. The germline V gene encodes CDR1 SGHTA and CDR2 FQGNSA. CDR3 in DNA: TGTGCCAGCAGGGCGGGGGCTGAGGGTCGGGAGCAGTACTTC. This codes for CASRAGAEGREQYF.